The clone carrying this TCR beta chain was detected many times. These data come from a study of human T cells and chemical hapten exposure. The ends were cut back, 4 bases at V and 0 bases at J, with 9 bases in the middle. The germline V gene has CDR1 MNHEY and CDR2 SVGEGT. The CDR3 runs to 14 residues. As to time point: pre-sensitization, week 0. The treatment: therapeutic diphenylcyclopropenone sensitization with weekly scalp DPC. Each CDR3 protein is one row after TCRdb ran MiXCR on the RACE reads. The data hold 380,000 or so distinct CDR3 sequences, with about 5% observed a single time. Material: whole blood, obtained in connection with sensitization to the hapten diphenylcyclopropenone (DPC). This clonotype was obtained from a woman under 30 with alopecia areata. Some clones in this sample may be carry-over from other donors' samples. The V call is TRBV6-2 or TRBV6-3, the J call TRBJ1-1, with a possible D match to TRBD1 (5 bases). The CDR3 coding sequence is TGTGCCAGCAGTTTTCGGGGGATGAACACTGAAGCTTTCTTT. Translating it yields CASSFRGMNTEAFF.